What follows are 11 T cell receptor beta chains derived from one specimen sequenced in a study of spatial heterogeneity in lung cancer (dated by TCRdb to between 2019 and 2020). The method behind the library was 5' RACE. The sample was run on a NextSeq 500. TCRdb reworked the public reads: Q25 trimming with fastp, MiXCR clone assembly, productive beta chains retained. Under each unique CDR3 protein, matching rows form one entry showing the most common genes and DNA. Here the sample has 90,000 to 95,000 distinct CDR3 sequences; about 12% occur a single time. The ten largest clones represent about two fifths of the sample. This specimen's time point label, per the study, means: sample taken at primary tumor resection. The sample in question was PBMCs, obtained at surgery. The receptors here all came from a male donor with early-stage non-small cell lung cancer.

In this sample, this clonotype turned up a few times. V gene TRBV5-1 combines with J gene TRBJ2-2; D perhaps matches TRBD2 (7 bases). V was trimmed by 0 bases and J by 2 bases, leaving 11 bases between them. This CDR3 region has 16 residues. The V gene's germline CDR1 is SGHRS and CDR2 YFSETQ. CDR3 protein: CASSLAGGPNTGELFF. The CDR3 coding sequence is TGCGCCAGCAGCTTGGCCGGGGGGCCTAACACCGGGGAGCTGTTTTTT.

Many counts were recorded for this clonotype. V and J are TRBV28 and TRBJ1-2; 7 bases fit TRBD1. The V segment lost 7 bases and the J segment 6 bases; nucleotides outside the gene matches: 14. This CDR3 is built from 15 residues. CDR1 is MDHEN and CDR2 is SYDVKM in the germline V gene. In nucleotides, the CDR3 is TGTGCCAGCACACTTCCCGGCAGGGGGTATCATGGCTACACCTTC. Translation: CASTLPGRGYHGYTF.

The sample holds many counts of this clonotype. CDR3 bases: TGTGCCAGCAGTGAATTGGGACTAGCGGGGGAGACCCAGTACTTC. Amino acid sequence: CASSELGLAGETQYF. This chain joins TRBV25-1 and TRBJ2-5; TRBD2 aligns across 13 bases. This CDR3 spans 15 amino acids. Trimming cost V 1 base and J 5 bases; bases outside gene matches: 1. Germline CDR1 reads MGHDK; CDR2 reads SYGVNS.

The CDR3 loop reads CASSRLSWASGRGNEQFF. CDR3 nucleotides: TGTGCCAGCAGCCGCCTTAGTTGGGCTAGCGGGAGGGGCAATGAGCAGTTCTTC. The rearrangement links TRBV7-9 to TRBJ2-1; 12 bases agree with TRBD2. The CDR3 has 18 residues. V shed 5 bases and J 6 bases; nucleotides not matched to a gene: 14. Germline V gene sequence: CDR1 SEHNR, CDR2 FQNEAQ (reference sequence).

This clonotype has only a few counts. The chain couples TRBV30 to TRBJ1-1, with D maybe TRBD1 (6 bases). Germline V CDR1 and CDR2: GTSNPN, SVGIG (reference sequence). The CDR3 is 12 residues long. V dropped 4 bases and J dropped 5 bases, with 11 bases sitting between them. The CDR3 loop reads CAWKGQWTEAFF. In DNA form, the CDR3 reads TGTGCCTGGAAGGGACAATGGACTGAAGCTTTCTTT.

The CDR3 nucleotides are TGTGCCAGCAGCCCCGGAGTCGGGAGGGGGCTAGAGACCCAGTACTTC. Its protein product is CASSPGVGRGLETQYF. The chain couples TRBV7-2 to TRBJ2-5; D is possibly TRBD2 (8 bases). Trimming stripped 5 bases from V and 4 bases from J, with 20 bases between. This CDR3 contains 16 residues. CDR1 and CDR2 (germline): SGHTA, FQGNSA.

There are a few counts of this clonotype. The junction departs from the called germline gene at one end, perhaps through a read error. This rearrangement joins TRBV20-1 to TRBJ2-7, with D perhaps being TRBD1 or TRBD2 (5 bases each). This CDR3 has 14 residues. From germline, CDR1 is DFQATT and CDR2 SNEGSKA (reference sequence). CDR3 DNA sequence: TGCAGTGCTAGGGTATCACAGGCAGACTACAAGCAGTACTTC. This translates into CSARVSQADYKQYF.

This clonotype came up many times. The rearrangement links TRBV12-3 or TRBV12-4 to TRBJ2-1, with 13 positions matching TRBD2. J was trimmed by 1 base and V by 6 bases; bases with no gene match: 12. This CDR3 has 19 amino acids. CDR3 nucleotides: TGTGCCAGCAGGAGGCCCGGGACTAGCGGGAAACTATCCTACAATGAGCAGTTCTTC. Protein product: CASRRPGTSGKLSYNEQFF.

The sample holds a few counts of this clonotype. This chain uses TRBV2 with TRBJ1-4; D is undetermined. Germline values: CDR1 SNHLY, CDR2 FYNNEI. Trimming removed 2 bases from V and 7 bases from J, with 11 bases in between. This CDR3 contains 14 residues. CDR3: CASSEWGVGEKLFF. The CDR3 DNA sequence: TGTGCCAGCAGTGAATGGGGAGTGGGTGAAAAACTGTTTTTT.

This clonotype was observed a few times. This chain connects TRBV11-1 to TRBJ2-1; weak D call: TRBD1 (6 bases). The CDR3 sequence is 13 residues long. Trimming pared 5 bases from V and 9 bases from J, leaving 14 bases between. The germline V gene encodes CDR1 SGHAT and CDR2 FQDESV (reference sequence). In DNA, the CDR3 is TGTGCCAGCAGCCCCCACAGGGTTGGTGAGCAGTTCTTC. Its protein is CASSPHRVGEQFF. The entire variable domain, with the rest obtained from reference TRBV11-1 and TRBJ2-1, is as follows: EAEVAQSPRYKITEKSQAVAFWCDPISGHATLYWYRQILGQGPELLVQFQDESVVDDSQLPKDRFSAERLKGVDSTLKIQPAELGDSAMYLCASSPHRVGEQFFGPGTRLTVL.

This chain links TRBV18 with TRBJ1-1; the D gene is possibly TRBD1 (6 bases). Germline V gene lookup returns CDR1 KGHSH and CDR2 LQKENI. Trimming cost V 4 bases and J 3 bases, with 15 bases left between them. CDR3 size: 15 residues. CDR3 bases: TGTGCCAGCTCACTGGGTTTTGGGGGCGACACTGAAGCTTTCTTT. Translated: CASSLGFGGDTEAFF.